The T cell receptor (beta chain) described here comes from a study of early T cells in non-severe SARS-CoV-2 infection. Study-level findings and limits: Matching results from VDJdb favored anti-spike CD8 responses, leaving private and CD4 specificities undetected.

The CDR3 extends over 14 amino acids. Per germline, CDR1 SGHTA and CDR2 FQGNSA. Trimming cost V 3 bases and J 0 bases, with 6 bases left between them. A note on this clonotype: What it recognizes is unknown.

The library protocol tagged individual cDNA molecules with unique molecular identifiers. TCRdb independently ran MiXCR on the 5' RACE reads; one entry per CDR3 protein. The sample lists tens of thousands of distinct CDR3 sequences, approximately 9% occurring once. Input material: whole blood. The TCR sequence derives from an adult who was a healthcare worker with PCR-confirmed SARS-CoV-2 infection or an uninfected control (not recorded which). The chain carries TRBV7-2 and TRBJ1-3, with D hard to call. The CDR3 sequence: CASSFSSSGNTIYF. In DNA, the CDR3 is TGTGCCAGCAGCTTCTCAAGCTCTGGAAACACCATATATTTT.